This is a list of T cell receptor beta chains from one sample in a study of glioma-infiltrating T cells. TCRdb recomputed calls from the multiplex PCR reads with MiXCR, one row per CDR3 protein. Of 150,000 to 200,000 distinct CDR3 sequences in the sample, about 31% were seen once. The sequenced sample consisted of glioma tissue, nonneoplastic brain tissue, or PBMCs (not recorded which). These receptors were taken from a human donor with low-grade glioma or glioblastoma, undergoing nonglioma brain surgery, or in good health (not recorded which). Each CDR3 is given with its conserved first and last residue. The D gene is left open where the match is weak. Rows give clone size only sometimes, using once, few, many, or a class for an expanded clone.

>.|.|TRBJ2-7|TRBV27
CASSLTGVNEQYF
TGTGCCAGTTCATTAACGGGAGTGAACGAGCAGTACTTC
>TRBD1|.|TRBJ2-7|TRBV6-5
CASSVRTGPYEQYF
TGTGCCAGCAGTGTAAGGACAGGCCCCTACGAGCAGTATTTC
>.|many|TRBJ2-7|TRBV24-1
CATSDSGTSDPYEQYF
TGTGCCACCAGTGATTCCGGGACCTCGGACCCCTACGAGCAGTACTTC
>TRBD2|many|TRBJ2-3|TRBV7-7
CASSLRLAGGGDTQYF
TGTGCCAGCAGCTTAAGATTAGCGGGAGGTGGAGATACGCAGTATTTT
>.|many|TRBJ2-3|TRBV14
CASSQDLAPDTQYF
TGTGCCAGCAGCCAAGATCTGGCCCCAGATACGCAGTATTTT
>TRBD2|.|TRBJ2-1|TRBV19
CASSMSSGTYNEQFF
TGTGCCAGTAGTATGTCTAGCGGGACTTACAATGAGCAGTTCTTC
>.|.|TRBJ2-6|TRBV10-3
CAISESSGANVLTF
TGTGCCATCAGTGAAAGTTCCGGGGCCAACGTCCTGACTTTC
>TRBD1|.|TRBJ2-2|TRBV12-3/TRBV12-4
CASRGTGPTGELFF
TGTGCCAGCAGAGGGACAGGTCCCACCGGGGAGCTGTTTTTT
>.|few|TRBJ2-1|TRBV30
CAWRTRRPPNEQFF
TGTGCCTGGCGAACTAGACGGCCCCCCAATGAGCAGTTCTTC
>.|many|TRBJ2-7|TRBV20-1
CSARDHGGSSYEQYF
TGCAGTGCTAGAGATCATGGAGGCAGCTCCTACGAGCAGTACTTC
>.|.|TRBJ2-7|TRBV29-1
CSVRTEYYEQYF
TGCAGCGTCCGCACAGAGTACTACGAGCAGTACTTC
>TRBD1|many|TRBJ2-2|TRBV12-3/TRBV12-4
CASSFGTVYSGELFF
TGTGCCAGCAGTTTCGGGACAGTCTATAGCGGGGAGCTGTTTTTT
>.|.|TRBJ1-2|TRBV20-1
CSSGRGYVYTF
TGCAGTTCCGGACGAGGCTATGTCTACACCTTC
>TRBD2|many|TRBJ2-3|TRBV7-6
CASSLGTSHSTDTQYF
TGTGCCAGCAGCTTAGGGACTAGCCATTCCACAGATACGCAGTATTTT
>.|many|TRBJ1-1|TRBV5-1
CASSYGGLPEAFF
TGCGCCAGCAGCTACGGGGGATTACCTGAAGCTTTCTTT
>.|.|TRBJ1-3|TRBV7-9
CASSQAPDPSGNTIYF
TGTGCCAGCAGCCAAGCTCCGGATCCCTCTGGAAACACCATATATTTT
>.|.|TRBJ1-5|TRBV12-3/TRBV12-4
CASSAGLGASNQPQHF
TGTGCCAGCAGTGCAGGACTCGGGGCGAGCAATCAGCCCCAGCATTTT
>.|many|TRBJ1-5|TRBV28
CASSTRVGNQPQHF
TGTGCCAGCAGTACTAGGGTGGGCAATCAGCCCCAGCATTTT
>TRBD2|many|TRBJ2-3|TRBV28
CASSFGLAGGGTQYF
TGTGCCAGCAGCTTCGGACTAGCGGGAGGGGGTACGCAGTATTTT
>.|.|TRBJ2-5|TRBV5-1
CASTLGGLETQYF
TGCGCCAGCACCCTGGGGGGCCTAGAGACCCAGTACTTC
>.|many|TRBJ1-1|TRBV7-9
CASSLAVGVVAFF
TGTGCCAGCAGCTTAGCCGTCGGGGTGGTAGCTTTCTTT
>.|.|TRBJ2-7|TRBV5-1
CASSWGDSRPSYEQYF
TGCGCCAGCAGCTGGGGGGACAGTAGGCCCTCCTACGAGCAGTACTTC
>TRBD1|.|TRBJ1-5|TRBV6-5
CASSEARGQGAPSNQPQHF
TGTGCCAGCAGTGAAGCCAGGGGACAGGGGGCGCCTAGCAATCAGCCCCAGCATTTT
>.|.|TRBJ1-2|TRBV12-3/TRBV12-4
CASSHPTSYGYTF
TGTGCCAGCAGTCACCCGACGAGCTATGGCTACACCTTC
>.|many|TRBJ2-7|TRBV25-1
CASSEGFLWTNEQYF
TGTGCCAGCAGTGAGGGTTTCCTCTGGACAAACGAGCAGTACTTC
>TRBD1|.|TRBJ2-7|TRBV19
CASSPPTGKDEQYF
TGTGCCAGTAGTCCGCCGACAGGGAAGGACGAGCAGTACTTC
>.|many|TRBJ2-7|TRBV7-7
CVPRDEQYF
TGTGTCCCGAGAGACGAGCAGTACTTC
>.|many|TRBJ2-7|TRBV10-3
CAISESSYEQYF
TGTGCCATCAGTGAGTCTAGCTACGAGCAGTACTTC
>.|.|TRBJ2-3|TRBV7-9
CASTLDNTDTQYF
TGTGCCAGCACCCTAGATAACACAGATACGCAGTATTTT
>TRBD1|once|TRBJ2-5|TRBV20-1
CSAQTGSETQYF
TGCAGTGCACAGACAGGGTCCGAGACCCAGTACTTC
>TRBD2|many|TRBJ2-7|TRBV6-1
CASSVSGGRHEQYF
TGTGCCAGCAGCGTTAGCGGGGGGCGGCACGAGCAGTACTTC
>TRBD1|once|TRBJ2-7|TRBV28
CANRGTGGPYEQYF
TGTGCCAACCGGGGGACAGGGGGACCGTACGAGCAGTACTTC
>.|.|TRBJ2-3|TRBV7-9
CASSLFQGTDTQYF
TGTGCCAGCAGCTTATTCCAGGGGACAGATACGCAGTATTTT
>.|many|TRBJ2-1|TRBV4-3
CASSQDLMGYNEQFF
TGCGCCAGCAGCCAAGATCTCATGGGGTACAATGAGCAGTTCTTC
>.|.|TRBJ1-2|TRBV28
CASSLPGAAYGYTF
TGTGCCAGCAGTTTACCAGGGGCCGCCTATGGCTACACCTTC
>.|many|TRBJ1-3|TRBV6-6
CASSYHRKGVSGNTIYF
TGTGCCAGCAGTTACCACCGCAAGGGAGTCTCTGGAAACACCATATATTTT
>.|.|TRBJ1-1|TRBV7-9
CTSTEWDGSTEAFF
TGTACCAGCACCGAGTGGGACGGTTCCACTGAAGCTTTCTTT
>.|.|TRBJ2-5|TRBV5-1
CASRLGGGQETQYF
TGCGCCAGCAGACTAGGGGGTGGCCAAGAGACCCAGTACTTC
>.|.|TRBJ2-7|TRBV5-1
CASSLASGVESYEQYF
TGCGCCAGCAGCTTGGCTTCCGGGGTGGAATCCTACGAGCAGTACTTC
>.|many|TRBJ2-3|TRBV6-1
CASTTTRLDFTDTQYF
TGTGCCAGCACCACGACGCGACTGGACTTCACAGATACGCAGTATTTT
>.|.|TRBJ2-7|TRBV20-1
CSAVPEGELRDEQYF
TGCAGTGCCGTTCCCGAGGGAGAGCTTCGGGACGAGCAGTACTTC
>.|many|TRBJ1-5|TRBV24-1
CATSESPGYEPQHF
TGTGCCACCAGTGAAAGTCCGGGTTATGAGCCCCAGCATTTT
>.|many|TRBJ1-5|TRBV6-1
CASSYAGYQPQHF
TGTGCCAGCAGTTATGCTGGATACCAGCCCCAGCATTTT
>TRBD1|many|TRBJ2-5|TRBV10-3
CAISGWTGVVETQYF
TGTGCCATCAGTGGGTGGACAGGGGTAGTCGAGACCCAGTACTTC
>.|.|TRBJ2-4|TRBV6-4
CASSDAGGLGKNIQYF
TGTGCCAGCAGTGATGCCGGGGGGCTTGGCAAAAACATTCAGTACTTC
>TRBD1|many|TRBJ1-1|TRBV10-3
CATSPTGGTLNTEAFF
TGTGCCACCTCCCCGACAGGGGGAACCCTGAACACTGAAGCTTTCTTT
>TRBD2|few|TRBJ2-7|TRBV6-1
CASAGTSSYEQYF
TGTGCCAGCGCGGGGACTAGCTCCTACGAGCAGTACTTC
>.|once|TRBJ2-7|TRBV18
CASSPRVAGKFYEQYF
TGTGCCAGCTCACCAAGAGTGGCAGGGAAGTTCTACGAGCAGTACTTC
>.|.|TRBJ2-1|TRBV20-1
CSAPWEALSYNEQFF
TGCAGTGCCCCTTGGGAGGCTCTCTCCTACAATGAGCAGTTCTTC
>.|.|TRBJ1-1|TRBV6-5
CASSLGRLNTESFF
TGTGCCAGCAGCTTAGGCAGGCTGAACACTGAATCCTTCTTT
>.|many|TRBJ1-5|TRBV7-9
CASSLDYSNQPQHF
TGTGCCAGCAGCTTGGATTATAGCAATCAGCCCCAGCATTTT
>.|.|TRBJ2-3|TRBV14
CASSQFSKDTQYF
TGTGCCAGCAGCCAATTTAGCAAAGATACGCAGTATTTT
>.|.|TRBJ1-4|TRBV30
CAWSDSGEKLFF
TGTGCCTGGAGTGACTCGGGGGAAAAACTGTTTTTT
>TRBD2|many|TRBJ2-1|TRBV6-2/TRBV6-3
CASRDGLGNEQFF
TGTGCCAGCAGGGACGGACTAGGGAATGAGCAGTTCTTC